The T cell receptor (beta chain) described here comes from a study of T cell responses to AZD1222 COVID-19 vaccine. Comment on this clone: No antigen is known for it.

Study outcomes and limitations: There were repertoire samples only from the period after the peak T cell response. The donor cohort was predominantly white British with a female majority, and clonal diversity may have been underestimated. Only 5 or 6 AZD1222 recipients were seropositive at baseline.

Data came from immunoSEQ multiplex PCR; TCRdb stores just in-frame clones and leaves some out. This sample has around 150,000 clones, with 92% found just once. CDR1 and CDR2 (germline): SGDLS, YYNGEE. The CDR3 is 17 residues long. The V segment lost 4 bases and the J segment 4 bases; nucleotides outside the gene matches: 14. The sequence derives from an adult who received the AZD1222 COVID-19 vaccine. This rearrangement joins TRBV9 to TRBJ2-1; 7 nucleotides align to TRBD1. Sample: peripheral blood, taken 28 days after the second AZD1222 dose. The CDR3 spells CASSSPFQGVGYNEQFF. CDR3 DNA sequence: TGTGCCAGCAGCTCCCCCTTTCAGGGGGTGGGTTACAATGAGCAGTTCTTC.